The subject of this entry is one T cell receptor beta chain. Which antigen it targets is not known. No quality values exist for individual bases; no much larger clone is one base distant. The cohort was made up of approximately 670 healthy bone marrow donors. All cohort members were sampled while nominally healthy, although unrecorded immune exposures were likely present. The donor was CMV seronegative and belonged to the group of 380 or so seronegative cohort members. Every donor gave a peripheral blood sample, and the peripheral blood mononuclear cells from that sample were used for TCR beta sequencing. The Qiagen DNeasy Blood Extraction Kit was used to extract genomic DNA from the blood cell samples. This entry belongs to a study of cytomegalovirus exposure and HLA in healthy donors (dated by TCRdb to 2016 to 2017). Background for the entire study: An earlier analysis of approximately 640 of the donors reported more than 250 Gb of sequence data and roughly 100 million unique TCR beta sequences from some 180 million T cells. Alongside the repertoire data, information on donor age, sex, ethnicity and CMV serostatus was compiled. Of the roughly 410 genotyped donors, 65% to 90% were placed in the genetic ancestry cluster associated with self-reported Caucasian donors. Both class I and class II loci were covered by HLA typing, at four-digit resolution. About five DR-DQ haplotypes were handled as single units for association and clustering because linkage in the cohort was strong. An earlier analysis of about 620 of the donors applied high-throughput TCR beta sequencing to assess whether each TCR beta V gene segment acted as functional or pseudogenic. Rather than drawing on any new phenotypic data, the later analysis identified candidate immune exposures from TCR beta sequences and the way those sequences occurred across donors. Genome-wide SNP genotypes for about 60% of the roughly 670 donors were used in a later genetic analysis, which treated that subset as a discovery cohort. Besides the first cohort of roughly 640 subjects, a separate validation cohort made up of roughly 120 different subjects was used. The aim of the study was to test whether cataloging public T cell receptors could identify signatures of past pathogen exposure. About 330 gigabases of sequencing data and approximately 91 million unique TCR sequences made up an early release that covered 640 HLA-typed donors. Across around 400 genotyped donors of the cohort, an average of approximately 200,000 unique TCR beta nucleotide sequences per donor were sequenced, and approximately 19% of those sequences were non-productive. All discovery cohort repertoires had been generated on a single sequencing platform. The study profiled the T cell repertoires of fewer than 850 subjects by immunosequencing and related them to cytomegalovirus serostatus. The number of typed donors differed by locus: roughly 620-640 for A, B, C, DRB1 and DQB1; some 500 for DQA1; over 600 for DPA1; and 400 to 480 for DPB1. In a later analysis, previously published TCR beta repertoires from several hundred donors were re-analyzed and high-resolution HLA genotyping was added so that TCR occurrence patterns could be studied. To predict cytomegalovirus infection status, the study brought together high-throughput TCR immunosequencing, statistical association of individual TCRs with disease status, and machine learning.

The paper as a whole reports these results and caveats: Assigning TCR associations to individual alleles was difficult when HLA alleles, especially DR and DQ, strongly co-occurred. Some IMGT-functional V segments, including TRBV6-2 and TRBV6-3, could not be told apart with the 87-base-pair reads, so those segments were excluded. Approximately 18 rarely observed V segments, including chromosome 9 orphons, were excluded from the earlier analysis of about 500 of the donors because counts were too low. Roughly uniform sequencing depth across donors was assumed in presence/absence analyses, although this assumption may not hold. An earlier analysis of 587 of the donors showed that most TCR beta V segments appeared in productive rearrangements either about 87% or about 30% of the time, which broadly matched IMGT annotations. Linkage disequilibrium might explain the correlated functional status among segregating V segments, but an unknown experimental factor could not be ruled out. Most TCR sequences were observed very rarely across donors, whereas some public TCRs were present in many individuals. In a later analysis, HLA-associated TCR beta chains showed more clonal expansion and lower generation probabilities than non-associated chains that were equally common. The classifier was reported to diagnose cytomegalovirus status with high specificity and sensitivity in both the original and validation cohorts. HLA typing was unavailable for some donors at each locus, so association tests used only the typed subset. Only TCR beta chains were sequenced in this cohort, and the absence of alpha or paired-chain data limited detectable features. A group of highly shared sequence variants was considered likely to be a technical artifact of the sequencing pipeline. At a false discovery rate of 0.05, a later analysis linked 16,951 TCR beta sequences to specific HLA alleles. Compared with the 666-donor mean, donors in an Asian-associated ancestry cluster had fewer N-insertions in productive TCRs, according to a later genetic analysis. A further reported finding was that TCR beta sequences accurately predicted the HLA-A and HLA-B alleles for most subjects in the first cohort. It was suggested by the authors that the approach could potentially be generalized to other disease states and immunological phenotypes. A later analysis found that most CMV-associated TCR beta chains appeared HLA-restricted, with HLA associations seemingly driven largely by CMV exposure. The only immune exposure information available for the cohort was CMV serostatus. The study gave a list of some 150 TCR beta chains associated with cytomegalovirus. A few of the identified cytomegalovirus-associated TCR beta chains were confirmed in vitro to be specific for cytomegalovirus antigens. A later analysis reported that several top co-occurrence clusters appeared linked to parvovirus B19, influenza, CMV and Epstein-Barr virus. According to a later analysis, TCR association rates differed among HLA loci, with DRB1 alleles showing the most associated TCRs and HLA-C alleles showing the fewest. A later genetic analysis associated a missense DCLRE1C variant with V-gene and J-gene trimming of TCR beta chains, and an independent cohort replicated the association.

The method was the immunoSEQ multiplex PCR assay. For the multiplex PCR, a mixture combining 60 forward primers for TCR Vbeta segments and 13 reverse primers for TCR Jbeta segments was used. Amplification of the CDR3 region of rearranged TCR beta genes was performed with a multiplex PCR assay on genomic DNA. Amplified TCR beta libraries were sequenced as 87-base-pair reads on the Illumina HiSeq System. On the study's bioinformatics: Across the roughly 670 repertoires, a later analysis counted about 81 million unique TCR beta chains, approximately 12 million of which were shared by at least two donors. Raw reads were error-corrected and collapsed into unique sequences with a nearest-neighbor algorithm that merged closely related sequences to remove PCR and sequencing errors. To assign V, D and J gene segments, CDR3 sequences were aligned to IMGT reference sequences. For a sequence to be retained, a match of at least six nucleotides was required to both a V gene segment and a J gene segment. A rearrangement counted as productive if the CDR3 had no stop codons and remained in frame with V and J, and every other rearrangement counted as non-productive. Following IMGT convention, CDR3 was defined as the stretch from the second conserved V-encoded cysteine up to the conserved J-encoded phenylalanine. In an earlier analysis of roughly 580 of the donors, sequences lacking an unambiguous match to a single V gene segment were excluded. In an earlier analysis of some 590 of the donors, V segments were called functional above 56.7% productive rearrangements and were called segregating when the between-donor standard deviation exceeded 5%. A statistical classification framework was built to diagnose cytomegalovirus status from the catalog of TCR beta chain sequences. V and J gene assignment, in a later analysis, came from comparing TCR nucleotide sequences with IMGT/GENE-DB human TR gene sequences. In a later analysis, CDR3 sequences and most-parsimonious VDJ recombination scenarios were assigned using the TCRdist pipeline. A later analysis defined each TCR beta chain by its CDR3 amino acid sequence plus V-gene family, and excluded reads lacking a unique V-gene family. To address suspected cross-contamination and a sequencing artifact, a later analysis removed roughly 580 highly shared, low-generation-probability nucleotide sequences. In a later analysis, a clonal expansion index for each public chain was calculated from normalized within-repertoire ranks of inferred template counts. In a later analysis, generation probabilities were computed using a VDJ recombination model fitted to out-of-frame rearrangements, and the results were checked against IGoR. In a later analysis, hypergeometric tests were used to score TCR-TCR, TCR-HLA and TCR-CMV co-occurrence, with a repertoire-size bias correction applied to TCR pairs. False discovery rates were estimated in a later analysis by permuting HLA or CMV assignments 20 times. A later analysis grouped co-occurring TCRs with DBSCAN, adding TCRdist sequence similarity when clustering within HLA-allele-positive subsets. Co-occurrence clustering excluded repertoires with fewer than 30,000 or more than 120,000 public chains, plus five with anomalous nucleotide sharing. The source is immuneACCESS, and TCRdb retained only in-frame sequences with V and J called. Part of the clones is not carried over; for the studies checked, unresolved V genes explain less than half of this, and the remainder is unexplained. V and J calls and clone size are as listed in that table; D and trimming were resolved from the DNA. The sample table contains more than 95,000 clones; only one count was recorded for 64% of them. About 3.5% of the sample comes from the top ten.

In the germline V gene, CDR1 corresponds to SGHNT and CDR2 to YENEEA. Measured from the cysteine to the phenylalanine, the CDR3 is 15 residues long. Left in the record is the CDR3 DNA by itself, 45 bases read in frame from the first base. The germline ends are 11 bases apart after V is trimmed by 1 base and J by 2 bases. The receptor comes from a man aged 60 to 75 in good health and CMV-seronegative. The specimen sequenced was PBMCs. Rearrangement joined TRBV11-3 to TRBJ1-1, with the D gene not confidently named. The DNA sequence follows: TGTGCCAGCAGCTTAGTTCTGGGAGGCAACACTGAAGCTTTCTTT. This yields the protein CASSLVLGGNTEAFF. The full variable domain, with segments outside the CDR3 supplied by the reference TRBV11-3 and TRBJ1-1 proteins, appears as EAGVVQSPRYKIIEKKQPVAFWCNPISGHNTLYWYLQNLGQGPELLIRYENEEAVDDSQLPKDRFSAERLKGVDSTLKIQPAELGDSAVYLCASSLVLGGNTEAFFGQGTRLTVV.